Below, 18 T cell receptor beta chains from the same sample are listed, as sequenced in a study of vaccination and CD4 T cells after COVID-19. Time point specified: late sampling 161 to 241 days after vaccination in a few convalescent patients. Described treatment: approximately 9-day PBMC culture with coronavirus spike peptide pools or control peptides (ViraFEST assay). Which antigens these TCRs recognize remains unknown. The Oncomine TCR Beta short-read assay was what sequenced the DNA obtained from cultured CD4+ T cells. TCRdb itself ran the PCR reads through MiXCR, one entry per CDR3 protein. The data show tens of thousands of distinct CDR3 sequences, about 40% seen once. The source material was CD4+ T cells from blood, cultured in vitro, sampled about 7 months after SARS-CoV-2 vaccination. These receptor sequences come from a human donor who had recovered from COVID-19.

V is TRBV21-1 and J is TRBJ2-7; TRBD2, the D gene given by the table, was not confirmed from the DNA. TRBV21-1 is a documented pseudogene. This CDR3 is 16 amino acids long. CDR3 sequence: CASSKDSGRPTYEQYF. The CDR3 DNA reads as TGTGCCAGCAGCAAAGATAGCGGGAGGCCTACCTACGAGCAGTACTTC.

This clonotype was seen a few times. The CDR3 here is CASSLNRGFGANVLTF. The CDR3 DNA is TGTGCCAGCAGCTTAAACAGGGGCTTCGGGGCCAACGTCCTGACTTTC. The chain employs TRBV7-3 and TRBJ2-6; 7 bases are a match to TRBD1. The CDR3 contains 16 residues. J gave up 4 bases and V 1 base, and 4 bases lay outside the gene matches. Germline V gene data show CDR1 as SGHTA and CDR2 as FQGTGA.

This clonotype was recorded a few times. This rearrangement joins TRBV11-2 to TRBJ1-2; TRBD1 matches 7 bases. This CDR3 spans 15 amino acids. Looked up from germline, CDR1 is SGHAT and CDR2 is FQNNGV. Trimming cost V 4 bases and J 8 bases; bases outside gene matches: 13. The CDR3 DNA sequence: TGTGCCAGCAGCTCCCCCGGGACAGAGCGCGCAGGCTACACCTTC. Residues: CASSSPGTERAGYTF.

The chain joins TRBV7-3 to TRBJ2-1; D is ambiguous. Germline values: CDR1 SGHTA, CDR2 FQGTGA. CDR3 size: 15 residues. V was cut by 3 bases and J by 2 bases, with 11 bases left in between. The CDR3 spells CASSFYDSPYNEQFF. CDR3 nucleotides: TGTGCCAGCAGCTTCTACGACTCGCCCTACAATGAGCAGTTCTTC.

The CDR3, as DNA: TGTGCCAGCAGCTTAGGGGGACTAGCGGTCCCCGGGGAGCTGTTTTTT. Translation gives CASSLGGLAVPGELFF. The V gene is TRBV7-2, the J gene TRBJ2-2; 11 bases align to TRBD2. The length of the CDR3 is 16 residues. In germline, CDR1 is SGHTA, CDR2 FQGNSA. Trimming took 1 base from V and 6 from J; bases not matched to a gene: 4.

Remarks on this clonotype: No DNA is shown, since the ends of the CDR3 on it are uncertain; the CDR3 is the one TCRdb lists. Here the CDR3 reads CISVPEVGTVGNSPLHF. V is TRBV7-5 and J is TRBJ1-6; the table's D call TRBD1 went unverified against the DNA. TRBV7-5 is a pseudogene. The CDR3 is 17 residues long, counting both termini.

V is TRBV10-2 and J is TRBJ2-5, with unresolved D. Germline CDR1 and CDR2: WSHSY and SAAADI. This CDR3 comprises 11 residues. With 6 bases removed from V and 5 bases from J, the gap between germline ends came to 7 bases. The CDR3 nucleotides are TGCGCCAGCAGAGTCGGTGAGACCCAGTACTTC. This translates into CASRVGETQYF.

This chain connects TRBV20-1 to TRBJ2-7; D gene unclear. Germline CDR1 reads DFQATT; CDR2 reads SNEGSKA (reference sequence). The V gene lost 1 base and the J gene lost 3 bases, with 13 bases spanning the gap. The CDR3 spans 14 residues. CDR3 residues: CSARGADNYYEQYF. In nucleotides, the CDR3 is TGCAGTGCTAGAGGTGCAGATAACTACTACGAGCAGTACTTC.

The rearrangement links TRBV20-1 to TRBJ1-1; possible D gene TRBD1, 5 bases. The length of the CDR3 is 15 residues. V was cut by 5 bases and J by 0 bases, with 16 bases left in between. Germline CDR1 is DFQATT and CDR2 is SNEGSKA (reference sequence). The DNA for the CDR3 is TGCAGTGCTTTCAGGGCATCTTTGGTGAACACTGAAGCTTTCTTT. Translation: CSAFRASLVNTEAFF.

This clonotype is judged medium-sized. The chain recombines TRBV20-1 with TRBJ1-5, with D tentatively TRBD1 (5 bases). The CDR3 loop spans 14 amino acids. V gave up 8 bases and J gave up 3 bases, with 17 bases separating them. Germline V lookup: CDR1 DFQATT, CDR2 SNEGSKA (reference sequence). The CDR3 DNA is TGCAGTACAGCCCGACAGTTTAACAATCAGCCCCAGCATTTT. It yields the protein CSTARQFNNQPQHF.

The genes are TRBV4-1 and TRBJ2-7, with TRBD2 matching 11 bases. Per germline, CDR1 MGHRA and CDR2 YSYEKL. The V segment lost 3 bases and the J segment 5 bases; nucleotides outside the gene matches: 6. This CDR3 region has 15 residues. The CDR3 spells CASSQLAGGPHEQYF. As DNA, the CDR3 is TGCGCCAGCAGCCAGTTAGCGGGAGGGCCACACGAGCAGTACTTC.

This clonotype turned up a few times. The chain has TRBV20-1 and TRBJ1-2; 7 bases fit TRBD1. This CDR3 has 15 amino acids. The V gene end was trimmed by 0 bases and the J gene end by 6 bases; junction bases not matched to a gene: 10. Germline V CDR1 and CDR2: DFQATT, SNEGSKA (reference sequence). The CDR3 sequence: CSARDPVKGADGYTF. In nucleotides, the CDR3 is TGCAGTGCTAGAGATCCGGTGAAGGGGGCGGATGGCTACACCTTC.

J is TRBJ2-2 and V is TRBV28; D unresolved. The germline V gene has CDR1 MDHEN and CDR2 SYDVKM. The CDR3 runs to 15 residues. V lost 3 bases and J 2 bases, leaving 10 bases between the germline ends. The CDR3 bases are TGTGCCAGCAGTTTGCCTGGGTTCAACACCGGGGAGCTGTTTTTT. Protein product: CASSLPGFNTGELFF.

This chain uses TRBV20-1 with TRBJ2-2; D gene uncertain. The CDR3 loop spans 11 amino acids. Trimming left V 6 bases short and J 6 bases short, with 8 bases between. The germline V gene has CDR1 DFQATT and CDR2 SNEGSKA (reference sequence). CDR3 DNA sequence: TGCAGTGCCCAACGCTCCGGGGAGCTGTTTTTT. Translation gives CSAQRSGELFF.

V usage is TRBV20-1 and J usage is TRBJ2-7; 11 bases match TRBD1. In germline, CDR1 is DFQATT, CDR2 SNEGSKA (reference sequence). The CDR3 has 14 residues. The V gene end was trimmed by 6 bases and the J gene end by 7 bases; junction bases not matched to a gene: 11. CDR3 sequence (DNA): TGCAGTGCCGACCTCCCGGGACAGGGGGGGGAGCAGTACTTC. This gives the protein CSADLPGQGGEQYF.

This clonotype was observed a few times. The chain combines TRBV15 with TRBJ2-3, with TRBD2 as a possible D gene (6 bases). Deletions cut 5 bases from V and 14 bases from J, with 17 bases between. Germline-derived CDR1 and CDR2 are LNHNV and YYDKDF (reference sequence). CDR3 size: 12 residues. In nucleotides, the CDR3 is TGTGCCACCAGCCCCAAACCCGGGAGACCGTATTTT. Protein: CATSPKPGRPYF.

This clonotype is medium-sized in the sample. The genes are TRBV15 and TRBJ2-7, with TRBD2 as a possible D gene (7 bases). Trimming removed 1 base at V and 5 bases at J, with 15 bases between. CDR3 length: 15 amino acids. The germline gives CDR1 LNHNV, CDR2 YYDKDF (reference sequence). CDR3 sequence reads: CATSRGEGDVDEQYF. The CDR3 DNA sequence: TGTGCCACCAGCAGAGGGGAGGGGGATGTGGACGAGCAGTACTTC.

V gene TRBV19 combines with J gene TRBJ1-5; D unresolved. This CDR3 is built from 13 residues. Germline values: CDR1 LNHDA, CDR2 SQIVND (reference sequence). V was clipped by 3 bases and J by 4 bases, with 7 bases between them. CDR3: CASSIMQNQPQHF. DNA of the CDR3: TGTGCCAGTAGTATCATGCAGAATCAGCCCCAGCATTTT. Supplemented by reference TRBV19 and TRBJ1-5, the full variable domain reads DGGITQSPKYLFRKEGQNVTLSCEQNLNHDAMYWYRQDPGQGLRLIYYSQIVNDFQKGDIAEGYSVSREKKESFPLTVTSAQKNPTAFYLCASSIMQNQPQHFGDGTRLSIL.